The 19 T cell receptor beta chains presented below share a single source sample, sequenced in a study of T-cell reconstitution after alpha-beta-depleted transplantation in children. Unique molecular identifiers were built into the TCRbeta library. TCRdb processed the PCR reads anew with MiXCR; each CDR3 protein has one entry. In the table there are about 830,000 distinct CDR3 sequences, roughly 15% of which are singletons. Sequenced here: PBMCs, mostly from graft donor cells, sampled 360 days after TCRalphabeta/CD19-depleted stem cell transplant. All receptors derive from a male patient aged 5 to 17 who had a stem cell transplant for acute lymphoblastic leukemia, so the T cells may come from the graft donor.

The CDR3 spells CSGNLYNEQFF. CDR3 in DNA: TGCAGCGGAAACCTCTACAATGAGCAGTTCTTC. This rearrangement joins TRBV29-1 to TRBJ2-1; D is unresolved. Germline assignment: CDR1 SQVTM and CDR2 ANQGSEA. Trimming cost V 7 bases and J 3 bases, with 7 bases left between them. This CDR3 is 11 amino acids long.

V is TRBV5-5 and J is TRBJ2-1, with a weak D call TRBD2 (6 bases). The CDR3 contains 15 residues. The germline CDR1 and CDR2 sequences are SGHKS and YYEKEE (reference sequence). The V and J ends lost 2 bases and 1 base respectively, with 10 bases between them. In DNA form, the CDR3 reads TGTGCCAGCAGCTTCGCGGGAATTTCCTACAATGAGCAGTTCTTC. Translated: CASSFAGISYNEQFF. The whole variable domain, remainder taken from reference TRBV5-5 and TRBJ2-1, is DAGVTQSPTHLIKTRGQQVTLRCSPISGHKSVSWYQQVLGQGPQFIFQYYEKEERGRGNFPDRFSARQFPNYSSELNVNALLLGDSALYLCASSFAGISYNEQFFGPGTRLTVL.

This clonotype was observed a handful of times. The rearrangement joins TRBV4-1 to TRBJ2-7, with TRBD2 matching over 10 bases. Germline CDR1 reads MGHRA; CDR2 reads YSYEKL. This CDR3 has 16 amino acids. V was clipped by 2 bases and J by 3 bases; unmatched bases: 7. The CDR3 spells CASSQRTSGKNYEQYF. The CDR3, as DNA: TGCGCCAGCAGCCAACGGACTAGCGGTAAGAACTACGAGCAGTACTTC.

This clonotype appeared a few times. This chain uses TRBV20-1 with TRBJ2-7; 9 bases map to TRBD1. Germline values: CDR1 DFQATT, CDR2 SNEGSKA (reference sequence). The CDR3 has 15 residues. The V and J ends lost 0 bases and 4 bases, in that order; junction bases with no gene match: 7. In DNA form, the CDR3 reads TGCAGTGCTAGAGAAGCAGGGACAGGGTATTACGAGCAGTACTTC. It translates to CSAREAGTGYYEQYF.

The rearrangement uses TRBV7-8 and TRBJ2-3; D perhaps matches TRBD2 (6 bases). V was trimmed by 5 bases and J by 0 bases, leaving 15 bases between them. CDR3 size: 16 residues. Germline values: CDR1 SGHVS, CDR2 FQNEAQ. CDR3 DNA: TGTGCCAGCAGCAGCTTAAGGGCGGGAAGCACAGATACGCAGTATTTT. Translation gives CASSSLRAGSTDTQYF.

The chain couples TRBV12-3 or TRBV12-4 to TRBJ1-1, with a tentative D call TRBD1 (5 bases). The CDR3 contains 15 residues. Deletions cut 6 bases from V and 3 bases from J, with 17 bases between. The CDR3 protein is CASRGLAGGDTEAFF. CDR3 nucleotide sequence: TGTGCCAGCAGAGGCTTGGCAGGAGGGGACACTGAAGCTTTCTTT.

This clonotype was picked up a small number of times. This sequence joins TRBV12-3 or TRBV12-4 and TRBJ2-5; 8 bases align to TRBD1. The ends lost 2 bases at V and 2 bases at J; junction bases unmatched: 7. CDR3 length equals 16 residues. The CDR3 loop reads CASSLRAGGLQETQYF. The CDR3 nucleotides read TGTGCCAGCAGTTTACGGGCAGGGGGCCTTCAAGAGACCCAGTACTTC.

The genes are TRBV6-5 and TRBJ1-1; tentative D call: TRBD1 (6 bases). Looked up from germline, CDR1 is MNHEY and CDR2 is SVGAGI. With 2 bases removed from V and 0 bases from J, the gap between germline ends came to 22 bases. This CDR3 spans 19 amino acids. The CDR3 sequence: CASSYRLQIRGGLNTEAFF. In DNA form, the CDR3 reads TGTGCCAGCAGTTACCGCCTTCAAATTCGAGGGGGACTGAACACTGAAGCTTTCTTT.

This clonotype was picked up a small number of times. V gene TRBV29-1 combines with J gene TRBJ2-3; possible D gene TRBD2, 5 bases. The CDR3 length is 14 residues. CDR1 and CDR2 (germline): SQVTM, ANQGSEA. The germline V and J ends were trimmed by 1 base and 3 bases, with 11 bases remaining between them. The CDR3 DNA reads TGCAGCGTTGAAGGCGGGCAATGGACAGATACGCAGTATTTT. Translating it yields CSVEGGQWTDTQYF.

This clonotype was observed a handful of times. The chain employs TRBV5-1 and TRBJ1-5, with 7 nucleotides matching TRBD1. V shed 3 bases and J 3 bases; nucleotides not matched to a gene: 6. Germline values: CDR1 SGHRS, CDR2 YFSETQ. This CDR3 contains 15 residues. The CDR3 spells CASSWGTEANQPQHF. DNA for the CDR3: TGCGCCAGCAGCTGGGGGACAGAAGCCAATCAGCCCCAGCATTTT.

The chain employs TRBV7-3 and TRBJ2-7; no clear D gene. This CDR3 region has 14 residues. Trimming stripped 5 bases from V and 2 bases from J, with 13 bases between. Germline V gene sequence: CDR1 SGHTA, CDR2 FQGTGA. As DNA, the CDR3 is TGTGCCAGCAGCCTCTTAGGGCGGACCTACGAGCAGTACTTC. This encodes CASSLLGRTYEQYF.

The chain carries TRBV7-9 and TRBJ2-5; tentative D call: TRBD1 (6 bases). Germline values: CDR1 SEHNR, CDR2 FQNEAQ (reference sequence). The CDR3 has 14 amino acids. Trimming left V 5 bases short and J 5 bases short, with 15 bases between. The CDR3 DNA follows: TGTGCCAGCAGCCCCCAGGGGTTGGTGGAGACCCAGTACTTC. Translation gives CASSPQGLVETQYF.

This clonotype has more than one count but fewer than ten. The V gene is TRBV27, the J gene TRBJ2-3, with D unclear. Germline loops: CDR1 MNHEY, CDR2 SMNVEV (reference sequence). Deletions cut 4 bases from V and 6 bases from J, with 23 bases between. The CDR3 totals 17 residues. The CDR3 nucleotides are TGTGCCAGCAGTTCCCTCTCGGCAGGTTACATGAGGGATACGCAGTATTTT. Encoded protein: CASSSLSAGYMRDTQYF.

This clonotype occurred a few times. V and J are TRBV18 and TRBJ1-3; the D is unclear. V gave up 8 bases and J gave up 5 bases, with 19 bases separating them. Germline V gives CDR1 KGHSH, CDR2 LQKENI. The CDR3 spans 15 residues. CDR3 amino acids: CASAIGVQDRNTIYF. CDR3 DNA sequence: TGTGCCAGCGCAATTGGGGTGCAAGACCGAAACACCATATATTTT.

This sequence joins TRBV7-9 and TRBJ2-3, with unresolved D. This CDR3 is built from 14 residues. Germline V gene sequence: CDR1 SEHNR, CDR2 FQNEAQ (reference sequence). V lost 4 bases and J 3 bases, leaving 11 bases between the germline ends. The CDR3 region has the DNA TGTGCCAGCAGCTACCGGCTTATTACAGATACGCAGTATTTT. This gives the protein CASSYRLITDTQYF.

This clonotype was counted a few times. V is TRBV5-1 and J is TRBJ2-3; D assignment may be TRBD1 or TRBD2 (5 bases each). The CDR3 spans 15 residues. Germline values: CDR1 SGHRS, CDR2 YFSETQ. Deletions cut 2 bases from V and 2 bases from J, with 12 bases between. The CDR3 nucleotides are TGCGCCAGCAGCTTCTTCCGGGGCTTCACAGATACGCAGTATTTT. Its protein is CASSFFRGFTDTQYF.

This clonotype appeared a few times. The gene calls are TRBV12-3 or TRBV12-4 and TRBJ2-1; D is uncertain. V lost 1 base and J 14 bases, leaving 12 bases between the germline ends. The CDR3 has 12 amino acids. The CDR3 DNA reads as TGTGCCAGCAGTTTAGGGTTTCTTAAGGAGTTCTTC. Its translation is CASSLGFLKEFF.

This clonotype was seen only a few times. V usage is TRBV30 and J usage is TRBJ2-1; possible D gene TRBD2, 6 bases. The V and J ends lost 2 bases and 6 bases respectively, with 17 bases between them. This CDR3 is 15 amino acids long. CDR1 and CDR2 (germline): GTSNPN, SVGIG (reference sequence). The CDR3 DNA sequence: TGTGCCTGGAGTACTCCTTCGGGACTCCCCAATGAGCAGTTCTTC. Amino acid sequence: CAWSTPSGLPNEQFF.

This rearrangement joins TRBV11-1 to TRBJ1-3; 7 bases fit TRBD1. Trimming took 2 bases from V and 0 from J; bases not matched to a gene: 13. The germline gives CDR1 SGHAT, CDR2 FQDESV (reference sequence). The CDR3 length is 19 residues. As DNA, the CDR3 is TGTGCCAGCAGCTTATTTTTCCGAAGGGACAGCTTCTCTGGAAACACCATATATTTT. Translation gives CASSLFFRRDSFSGNTIYF. The full variable domain, completed using reference TRBV11-1 and TRBJ1-3, is EAEVAQSPRYKITEKSQAVAFWCDPISGHATLYWYRQILGQGPELLVQFQDESVVDDSQLPKDRFSAERLKGVDSTLKIQPAELGDSAMYLCASSLFFRRDSFSGNTIYFGEGSWLTVV.